This T cell receptor beta chain was recorded in a study of vaccination and CD4 T cells after COVID-19. Oncomine TCR Beta short-read sequencing was applied to DNA from cultured CD4+ T cells. TCRdb re-derived calls from the PCR reads in MiXCR, one entry per CDR3 protein. In the table there are fewer than 20,000 distinct CDR3 sequences, approximately 48% of which are singletons. Per the germline V gene, CDR1 is MNHEY and CDR2 is SMNVEV (reference sequence). This CDR3 region has 15 residues. Indicated treatment: roughly ten-day PBMC culture with coronavirus spike peptide pools or control peptides (ViraFEST assay). Antigen-specific T cell expansion with peptide pools preceded TCR sequencing in the ViraFEST approach. PBMCs were cultured at two million per well with approximately 9.3 IU/ml IL-2 and 10 ug/ml peptide pools. Comment on this clonotype: No antigen is known for it. The junction shows a germline mismatch at one end, possibly a read error.

The clonotype originates from a human donor who had recovered from COVID-19. The chain employs TRBV27 and TRBJ2-1; D is possibly TRBD2 (6 bases). Here the sequenced sample was CD4+ T cells from blood, cultured in vitro, taken before SARS-CoV-2 vaccination. For the CDR3, the DNA is TGTGCCGGCAGTTTATCGACTAGGGCTGGGAATGAGCAGTTCTTC. The encoded protein is CAGSLSTRAGNEQFF.